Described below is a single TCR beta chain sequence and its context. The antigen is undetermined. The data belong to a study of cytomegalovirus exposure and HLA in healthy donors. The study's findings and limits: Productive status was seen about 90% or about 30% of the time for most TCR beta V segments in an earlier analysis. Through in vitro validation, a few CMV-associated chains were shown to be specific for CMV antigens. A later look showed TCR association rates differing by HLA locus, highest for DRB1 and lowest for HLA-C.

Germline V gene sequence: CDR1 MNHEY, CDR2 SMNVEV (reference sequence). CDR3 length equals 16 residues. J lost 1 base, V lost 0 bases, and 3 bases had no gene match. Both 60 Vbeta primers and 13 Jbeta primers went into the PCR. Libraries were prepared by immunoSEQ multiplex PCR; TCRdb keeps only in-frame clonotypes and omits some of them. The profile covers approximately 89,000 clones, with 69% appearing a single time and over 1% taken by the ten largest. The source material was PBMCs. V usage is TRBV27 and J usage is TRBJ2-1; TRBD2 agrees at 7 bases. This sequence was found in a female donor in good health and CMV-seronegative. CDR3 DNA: TGTGCCAGCAGTTTATCTGGCGGGAGTTCCTACAATGAGCAGTTCTTC. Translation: CASSLSGGSSYNEQFF.